A selection of T cell receptor beta chains follows, all from one sample in a study of blood T cell repertoires in COVID-19. This table comes from immunoSEQ multiplex PCR, and its TCRdb copy is limited to in-frame clones, with some not included. The top ten hold about 1% of the sample, which has a few hundred thousand clones, roughly 88% seen once. Material for sequencing was PBMCs or T cells enriched from blood (not recorded which). The receptors shown here come from a woman in her 30s who had recovered from COVID-19. The CDR3 runs from the conserved cysteine through the conserved F or W. A D gene is named only where the DNA matches it firmly. For some rows the clone size is stated as once, few or many, or as a class when expanded; others skip it.

>TRBJ2-7|14|-|TRBV30|TRBD1
CAWSVGTGPYEQYF
TGTGCCTGGAGTGTCGGGACAGGCCCCTACGAGCAGTACTTC
>TRBJ2-1|14|-|TRBV9|-
CASSVQGTYNEQFF
TGTGCCAGCAGCGTGCAGGGGACCTACAATGAGCAGTTCTTC
>TRBJ2-6|19|once|TRBV4-1|TRBD1
CASSQDRARGSSGANVLTF
TGCGCCAGCAGCCAAGACCGGGCCAGGGGGAGCTCTGGGGCCAACGTCCTGACTTTC
>TRBJ1-5|16|-|TRBV28|-
CASQYGGARPNQPQHF
TGTGCCAGCCAATACGGGGGTGCCAGACCTAATCAGCCCCAGCATTTT
>TRBJ1-5|13|-|TRBV11-2|-
CASAGQLNQPQHF
TGTGCCAGCGCGGGCCAGCTCAATCAGCCCCAGCATTTT
>TRBJ2-7|16|-|TRBV3-1/TRBV3-2|-
CASSPFISAGGREQYF
TGTGCCAGCAGCCCTTTTATCTCGGCAGGGGGGCGCGAGCAGTACTTC
>TRBJ2-2|15|-|TRBV6-4|-
CASSLEGLNTGELFF
TGTGCCAGCAGCCTGGAGGGACTGAACACCGGGGAGCTGTTTTTT
>TRBJ2-1|14|-|TRBV7-9|TRBD1
CASSLPGQPNEQFF
TGTGCCAGCAGCTTACCGGGACAGCCTAATGAGCAGTTCTTC
>TRBJ2-3|15|-|TRBV4-1|TRBD2
CASSPLAGAWDTQYF
TGCGCCAGCAGCCCCCTAGCGGGAGCCTGGGATACGCAGTATTTT
>TRBJ2-3|15|-|TRBV13|TRBD1
CASSPRQGITDTQYF
TGTGCCAGCAGCCCACGACAGGGGATCACAGATACGCAGTATTTT
>TRBJ2-2|14|few|TRBV24-1|-
CATSAPPNTGELFF
TGTGCCACCAGTGCCCCTCCGAACACCGGGGAGCTGTTTTTT
>TRBJ2-3|13|-|TRBV4-3|-
CASSQARSGTQYF
TGCGCCAGCAGCCAAGCTCGGAGTGGTACGCAGTATTTT
>TRBJ2-7|15|-|TRBV5-5|-
CASSPEGGDSYEQYF
TGTGCCAGCAGCCCCGAAGGCGGGGACTCCTACGAGCAGTACTTC
>TRBJ2-1|11|-|TRBV20-1|-
CSATPYNEQFF
TGCAGTGCTACCCCTTACAATGAGCAGTTCTTC
>TRBJ2-1|13|-|TRBV2|-
CASRPTGSNEQFF
TGTGCCAGCAGGCCTACAGGGTCCAATGAGCAGTTCTTC
>TRBJ1-3|18|-|TRBV9|TRBD1
CASSVSSGTDLSGNTIYF
TGTGCCAGCAGCGTAAGTTCCGGGACAGACCTCTCTGGAAACACCATATATTTT
>TRBJ1-4|13|-|TRBV7-2|TRBD1
CASSSDRVEKLFF
TGTGCCAGCAGCTCGGACAGGGTTGAAAAACTGTTTTTT
>TRBJ1-1|17|-|TRBV30|-
CAWSVLGGPKPNTEAFF
TGTGCCTGGAGTGTACTAGGGGGACCTAAGCCGAACACTGAAGCTTTCTTT
>TRBJ1-5|15|-|TRBV6-1|TRBD1
CASSEEGTGNQPQHF
TGTGCCAGCAGTGAAGAGGGGACAGGGAATCAGCCCCAGCATTTT
>TRBJ1-6|14|-|TRBV6-5|-
CASKNPGGTSPLHF
TGTGCCAGCAAAAATCCGGGAGGGACTTCACCCCTCCACTTT
>TRBJ1-4|18|-|TRBV5-4|TRBD1
CASSFGQGVVATNEKLFF
TGTGCCAGCAGCTTTGGACAGGGAGTAGTTGCAACTAATGAAAAACTGTTTTTT
>TRBJ1-1|14|-|TRBV9|TRBD1
CASSLRGLNTEAFF
TGTGCCAGCAGCCTCAGGGGGCTGAACACTGAAGCTTTCTTT
>TRBJ2-7|15|-|TRBV19|TRBD1
CASSRDSTSSYEQYF
TGTGCCAGTAGTAGGGACAGTACTTCCTCCTACGAGCAGTACTTC
>TRBJ2-3|15|-|TRBV10-3|-
CAISEGQPSTDTQYF
TGTGCCATCAGTGAGGGACAACCCAGCACAGATACGCAGTATTTT
>TRBJ1-1|15|-|TRBV11-2|-
CASSEEVRGNTEAFF
TGTGCCAGCAGCGAAGAAGTCAGGGGAAACACTGAAGCTTTCTTT
>TRBJ2-2|15|once|TRBV6-5|TRBD1
CASLYGTGVTGELFF
TGTGCCAGCTTATATGGGACAGGGGTGACCGGGGAGCTGTTTTTT
>TRBJ2-3|14|-|TRBV27|TRBD2
CASQRDVVTDTQYF
TGTGCCAGCCAGCGGGACGTGGTCACAGATACGCAGTATTTT
>TRBJ2-5|15|-|TRBV14|-
CASSQDDDYGETQYF
TGTGCCAGCAGCCAAGATGACGACTACGGGGAGACCCAGTACTTC
>TRBJ1-3|14|-|TRBV27|-
CASSLAPSGNTIYF
TGTGCCAGCAGTTTGGCCCCTTCTGGAAACACCATATATTTT
>TRBJ2-2|17|-|TRBV7-3|-
CASSLGPGAPNTGELFF
TGTGCCAGCAGCTTAGGCCCAGGGGCCCCGAACACCGGGGAGCTGTTTTTT
>TRBJ1-4|14|-|TRBV5-1|-
CASSQDRHNEKLFF
TGCGCCAGCAGCCAAGACAGACATAATGAAAAACTGTTTTTT
>TRBJ2-1|17|-|TRBV4-1|-
CASSQVGQRVSYNEQFF
TGCGCCAGCAGCCAAGTCGGCCAGAGGGTAAGCTACAATGAGCAGTTCTTC
>TRBJ2-3|15|-|TRBV13|-
CASSLPWGATDTQYF
TGTGCCAGCAGCTTACCCTGGGGAGCCACAGATACGCAGTATTTT